This entry lists 31 T cell receptor beta chains sequenced from one sample in a study of blood T cell repertoires in COVID-19. Assay used: immunoSEQ multiplex PCR; TCRdb lists only in-frame clones, some missing. This sample yields 400,000 to 500,000 clones, of which 80% to 90% are seen a single time; 1.4% belongs to the top ten. Sequencing was performed on peripheral blood. These TCRs come from a woman aged 25 to 39 with active or convalescent COVID-19.

V and J are TRBV4-1 and TRBJ2-5; 11 nucleotides align to TRBD2. V gave up 1 base and J gave up 12 bases; unmatched junction bases: 7. This CDR3 contains 14 residues. CDR1 and CDR2 (germline): MGHRA, YSYEKL. The CDR3 DNA reads TGCGCCAGCAGCCAAGCCTTAGCGGGAGGGCGGGAGTACTTC. It specifies CASSQALAGGREYF.

This rearrangement joins TRBV6-5 to TRBJ1-3; unclear D gene. CDR1 and CDR2 from the germline V gene are MNHEY and SVGAGI. V was shortened by 6 bases and J by 4 bases, with 13 bases between the two germline ends. The CDR3 is 14 residues long. CDR3 DNA: TGTGCCAGCAGGAAAATAGCTCAGGGAAACACCATATATTTT. It codes for CASRKIAQGNTIYF.

This clone has just a few counts. The CDR3 loop reads CASSDNSLNEKLFF. The CDR3 DNA follows: TGTGCCAGCAGTGATAACAGCCTTAATGAAAAACTGTTTTTT. The rearrangement uses TRBV6-1 and TRBJ1-4; no firm D call. V dropped 3 bases and J dropped 4 bases, with 9 bases sitting between them. There are 14 residues in the CDR3. Germline CDR1 MNHNS, CDR2 SASEGT.

The V call is TRBV27, the J call TRBJ2-7; 8 nucleotides match TRBD1. Losses at the gene ends were 8 bases for V and 3 bases for J; bases not matched to a gene: 12. CDR3 length equals 15 residues. Germline V lookup: CDR1 MNHEY, CDR2 SMNVEV (reference sequence). The CDR3 is CASRAIQGVFYEQYF. The DNA for the CDR3 is TGTGCCAGCCGTGCCATACAGGGGGTGTTCTACGAGCAGTACTTC.

This chain joins TRBV10-1 and TRBJ1-1; D not resolved. CDR3 length: 13 residues. From germline, CDR1 is WNHNN and CDR2 SYGVQD (reference sequence). V was cut by 1 base and J by 4 bases, with 7 bases left in between. CDR3 in amino acids: CASSELQTTEAFF. For the CDR3, the DNA is TGCGCCAGCAGTGAGTTACAAACCACTGAAGCTTTCTTT.

The chain carries TRBV30 and TRBJ1-5; D remains unclear. V was trimmed by 0 bases and J by 4 bases, leaving 10 bases between them. Germline V gene data show CDR1 as GTSNPN and CDR2 as SVGIG (reference sequence). The CDR3 sequence is 14 residues long. CDR3 nucleotide sequence: TGTGCCTGGAGTGTATTTTCGCGAAATCAGCCCCAGCATTTT. Protein product: CAWSVFSRNQPQHF.

The rearrangement links TRBV28 to TRBJ1-5; perhaps TRBD1 as D (6 bases). The germline CDR1 and CDR2 sequences are MDHEN and SYDVKM. The CDR3 extends over 15 amino acids. With 6 bases removed from V and 7 bases from J, the gap between germline ends came to 19 bases. In nucleotides, the CDR3 is TGTGCCAGCAGGGGGATCAGGGGTTCCGGGCAGCCCCAGCATTTT. Amino acids: CASRGIRGSGQPQHF.

The genes are TRBV27 and TRBJ2-7, with a possible D match to TRBD2 (5 bases). Per the germline V gene, CDR1 is MNHEY and CDR2 is SMNVEV (reference sequence). V gave up 6 bases and J gave up 0 bases, with 12 bases separating them. This CDR3 is 14 amino acids long. CDR3 bases: TGTGCCAGCAGAAGAGCGGACCGCTCCTACGAGCAGTACTTC. Translated, it gives CASRRADRSYEQYF.

The J gene is TRBJ2-7, the V gene TRBV5-4, with 10 bases aligning to TRBD1. V lost 2 bases, J lost 4 bases, and 9 bases stayed unmatched. CDR3 length: 16 amino acids. Germline CDR1 SGHNT, CDR2 YYREEE (reference sequence). CDR3 protein: CASSLPPGDRGYEQYF. The CDR3 DNA sequence: TGTGCCAGCAGCTTACCGCCGGGGGACAGGGGATACGAGCAGTACTTC.

This clone was detected a few times. This chain uses TRBV7-8 with TRBJ1-1; TRBD1 is a possible D gene (5 bases). There are 15 residues in the CDR3. Trimming removed 3 bases from V and 3 bases from J, with 14 bases in between. Germline lookup yields CDR1 SGHVS and CDR2 FQNEAQ. Here the CDR3 DNA reads TGTGCCAGCAGCTTTCAAGGGGCGTTGGACACTGAAGCTTTCTTT. Encoded protein: CASSFQGALDTEAFF. Full variable domain (missing parts from reference TRBV7-8 and TRBJ1-1): GAGVSQSPRYKVAKRGQDVALRCDPISGHVSLFWYQQALGQGPEFLTYFQNEAQLDKSGLPSDRFFAERPEGSVSTLKIQRTQQEDSAVYLCASSFQGALDTEAFFGQGTRLTVV.

The gene calls are TRBV5-5 and TRBJ1-1; TRBD1 might be the D (6 bases). The CDR3 is made up of 15 amino acids. Germline V gene lookup returns CDR1 SGHKS and CDR2 YYEKEE (reference sequence). V was trimmed by 1 base and J by 0 bases, leaving 10 bases between them. The CDR3 nucleotides are TGTGCCAGCAGCTTGACAGGGTCCCTGAACACTGAAGCTTTCTTT. Protein product: CASSLTGSLNTEAFF.

CDR3 nucleotides: TGTGCCAGTAGCGGTCAGGGCCGGCACTCTGGAAACACCATATATTTT. Protein product: CASSGQGRHSGNTIYF. The chain carries TRBV19 and TRBJ1-3, with a possible D match to TRBD1 (5 bases). The germline CDR1 and CDR2 sequences are LNHDA and SQIVND (reference sequence). V was pared by 6 bases and J by 0 bases, with 15 bases between. CDR3 size: 16 residues. The entire variable domain, with the rest obtained from reference TRBV19 and TRBJ1-3, is as follows: DGGITQSPKYLFRKEGQNVTLSCEQNLNHDAMYWYRQDPGQGLRLIYYSQIVNDFQKGDIAEGYSVSREKKESFPLTVTSAQKNPTAFYLCASSGQGRHSGNTIYFGEGSWLTVV.

A note on this clone: Possible read error: a much larger clone is one base away. The CDR3, as DNA: TGTGCCAGCAGTTACGGGACAGGGAATGGCTACACCTTC. This sequence encodes CASSYGTGNGYTF. This chain joins TRBV6-5 and TRBJ1-2; 9 bases agree with TRBD1. This CDR3 spans 13 amino acids. Germline CDR1 is MNHEY and CDR2 is SVGAGI. The J segment lost 6 bases and the V segment lost 2 bases, leaving 1 base of the junction unmatched.

This clone was recorded once. The rearrangement links TRBV27 to TRBJ1-2, with TRBD1 identical over 8 bases. The ends lost 7 bases at V and 4 bases at J; junction bases unmatched: 14. CDR3 size: 16 residues. The germline V gene has CDR1 MNHEY and CDR2 SMNVEV (reference sequence). The CDR3 loop reads CASTPRPGGGFYGYTF. The DNA for the CDR3 is TGTGCCAGCACCCCGCGCCCAGGGGGCGGCTTCTATGGCTACACCTTC.

The V gene is TRBV5-4, the J gene TRBJ2-2; D uncertain. V lost 1 base and J 1 base, leaving 11 bases between the germline ends. The CDR3 contains 16 residues. Per the germline V gene, CDR1 is SGHNT and CDR2 is YYREEE (reference sequence). The CDR3 bases are TGTGCCAGCAGCTTGTCTGGCGGTTGGAACACCGGGGAGCTGTTTTTT. Protein sequence: CASSLSGGWNTGELFF.

The genes are TRBV6-5 and TRBJ1-2, with a tentative D call TRBD1 (6 bases). Germline V gives CDR1 MNHEY, CDR2 SVGAGI. This CDR3 has 13 residues. V shed 6 bases and J shed 4 bases, with 12 bases lying between them. This chain's CDR3 is CASSAGVGYGYTF. As DNA, the CDR3 is TGTGCCAGCAGCGCAGGGGTAGGCTATGGCTACACCTTC.

This chain joins TRBV2 and TRBJ2-1; possibly TRBD2 for D (6 bases). V was clipped by 8 bases and J by 6 bases, with 20 bases between them. The CDR3 extends over 15 amino acids. Looked up from germline, CDR1 is SNHLY and CDR2 is FYNNEI. The CDR3 reads CASHLEEGLFNEQFF. The CDR3 bases are TGTGCCAGCCATCTCGAGGAGGGTTTATTCAATGAGCAGTTCTTC.

This sequence joins TRBV2 and TRBJ2-5, with 8 bases identical to TRBD1. Looked up from germline, CDR1 is SNHLY and CDR2 is FYNNEI. Unmatched junction bases numbered 6, after V lost 6 bases and J lost 0 bases. This CDR3 spans 15 amino acids. As DNA, the CDR3 is TGTGCCAGCAGAAGGGGGACAGGCAACCAAGAGACCCAGTACTTC. Its translation is CASRRGTGNQETQYF.

CDR3 region: CASSARPGTGGGQPQHF. CDR3 sequence (DNA): TGTGCCAGCAGTGCCCGACCCGGGACAGGAGGGGGTCAGCCCCAGCATTTT. V and J are TRBV6-1 and TRBJ1-5, with 8 bases identical to TRBD1. Germline V gene sequence: CDR1 MNHNS, CDR2 SASEGT. Trimming at V came to 4 bases and at J to 6 bases, leaving 14 bases not matched to a gene. The CDR3 spans 17 residues.

This clone was seen a single time. The chain uses TRBV5-1 and TRBJ2-1; no definite D call. Trimming took 3 bases from V and 0 from J, leaving 16 bases between them. This CDR3 is built from 17 residues. Germline-derived CDR1 and CDR2 are SGHRS and YFSETQ. The CDR3 protein is CASSSLSQKSSYNEQFF. As DNA, the CDR3 is TGCGCCAGCAGCTCTCTTAGCCAAAAGAGCTCCTACAATGAGCAGTTCTTC.

This rearrangement joins TRBV5-1 to TRBJ2-5; 14 nucleotides line up with TRBD2. CDR1 is SGHRS and CDR2 is YFSETQ in the germline V gene. This CDR3 comprises 18 residues. V shed 3 bases and J 2 bases; nucleotides not matched to a gene: 9. DNA for the CDR3: TGCGCCAGCAGCTACGGGACTAGCGGGGGCTACCTACAAGAGACCCAGTACTTC. This translates into CASSYGTSGGYLQETQYF.

V gene TRBV6-5 combines with J gene TRBJ1-2, with 7 bases that match TRBD1. V lost 1 base, J lost 1 base, and 3 bases stayed unmatched. The CDR3 length is 15 residues. Germline V lookup: CDR1 MNHEY, CDR2 SVGAGI. CDR3 coding DNA: TGTGCCAGCAGTTACTTGGGACAGATTAACTATGGCTACACCTTC. This codes for CASSYLGQINYGYTF.

The chain is built from TRBV29-1 and TRBJ1-1; TRBD1 matches at 7 bases. Trimming at V came to 7 bases and at J to 4 bases, leaving 9 bases not matched to a gene. The CDR3 is made up of 13 amino acids. Germline CDR1 and CDR2: SQVTM and ANQGSEA. CDR3 region: CSGSRQGGTEAFF. The CDR3 DNA is TGCAGCGGGTCGCGACAGGGTGGCACTGAAGCTTTCTTT.

The chain links TRBV11-2 to TRBJ2-3, with TRBD1 matching 8 bases. Trimming cost V 0 bases and J 5 bases; bases outside gene matches: 7. The length of the CDR3 is 16 residues. Per the germline V gene, CDR1 is SGHAT and CDR2 is FQNNGV. In nucleotides, the CDR3 is TGTGCCAGCAGCTTAGAGGCAGGGGGCGCCGGAGATACGCAGTATTTT. Residues: CASSLEAGGAGDTQYF.

V is TRBV7-2 and J is TRBJ2-1; possible D gene TRBD2, 6 bases. This CDR3 has 15 amino acids. Germline V gene sequence: CDR1 SGHTA, CDR2 FQGNSA. V lost 6 bases to trimming and J lost 5 bases, with 17 bases between them. CDR3 DNA: TGTGCCAGCAGAAGGGGACTGGAAAACCACAATGAGCAGTTCTTC. Amino acid sequence: CASRRGLENHNEQFF.

The chain uses TRBV5-6 and TRBJ1-2; TRBD1 aligns across 9 bases. With 4 bases clipped from V and 8 bases from J, the junction kept 12 bases outside the gene matches. The germline V gene has CDR1 SGHDT and CDR2 YYEEEE. This CDR3 comprises 15 residues. For the CDR3, the DNA is TGTGCCAGCAGCCCGGCACCGGGACAGGGTCAAGGCTACACCTTC. Translation gives CASSPAPGQGQGYTF.

The chain has TRBV11-3 and TRBJ2-7; perhaps TRBD1 as D (6 bases). Trimming stripped 5 bases from V and 1 base from J, with 12 bases between. From germline, CDR1 is SGHNT and CDR2 YENEEA. This CDR3 comprises 14 residues. The CDR3 loop is CASSRGHGSYEQYF. In DNA, the CDR3 is TGTGCCAGCAGCAGGGGACACGGATCCTACGAGCAGTACTTC.

J is TRBJ2-3 and V is TRBV27; TRBD2 matches at 12 bases. Germline V gives CDR1 MNHEY, CDR2 SMNVEV (reference sequence). V shed 1 base and J 4 bases; nucleotides not matched to a gene: 6. The length of the CDR3 is 17 residues. The CDR3 is CASSLLLASGRADTQYF. The DNA of the CDR3 is TGTGCCAGCAGTTTATTACTGGCTAGCGGGAGGGCAGATACGCAGTATTTT.

The chain combines TRBV3-1 (or the pseudogene TRBV3-2) with TRBJ1-3; the match to TRBD1 covers 8 bases. CDR1 is LGHDT and CDR2 is YNNKEL in the germline V gene (reference sequence). The CDR3 has 15 amino acids. J was trimmed by 4 bases and V by 0 bases; bases with no gene match: 2. CDR3 coding DNA: TGTGCCAGCAGCCAAGATCGGGACAGGGGAAACACCATATATTTT. This sequence encodes CASSQDRDRGNTIYF.

The rearrangement uses TRBV10-1 and TRBJ2-1, with 8 bases fitting TRBD2. V lost 1 base to trimming and J lost 3 bases; unmatched junction nucleotides: 5. Germline assignment: CDR1 WNHNN and CDR2 SYGVQD (reference sequence). The CDR3 is 16 residues long. CDR3 DNA sequence: TGCGCCAGCAGTGAGTTTACTAGCGGTAACTACAATGAGCAGTTCTTC. Encoded protein: CASSEFTSGNYNEQFF.

The J gene is TRBJ2-1, the V gene TRBV14; 7 bases are shared with TRBD2. Germline V gives CDR1 SGHDN, CDR2 FVKESK. Losses at the gene ends were 3 bases for V and 4 bases for J; bases not matched to a gene: 12. The CDR3 is 17 residues long. CDR3 amino acids: CASSHPPSGIPYNEQFF. CDR3 DNA sequence: TGTGCCAGCAGCCATCCCCCGAGCGGGATACCTTACAATGAGCAGTTCTTC.